These T cell receptor beta chains were read from a single sample in a study of CD4+ T cells in melanoma. TCRdb's table, derived via immunoSEQ multiplex PCR, lists solely in-frame clones and lacks some. The data contain around 10,000 clones, around 70% of them singletons. The sequenced sample was tumor tissue. These receptors were taken from a human donor with melanoma. The CDR3 runs from the conserved cysteine through the conserved F or W. D genes are given only for firm matches. Rows give clone size only sometimes, using once, few, many, or a class for an expanded clone.

d_call: .
v_call: TRBV7-9
clone_size: .
j_call: TRBJ1-4
cdr3_aa: CASSLSQINEKLFF
cdr3_nt: TGTGCCAGCAGCTTGAGCCAGATTAATGAAAAACTGTTTTTT

d_call: .
v_call: TRBV5-1
clone_size: few
j_call: TRBJ2-1
cdr3_aa: CASSGAGRGSYEQFF
cdr3_nt: TGCGCCAGCAGCGGGGCGGGTAGAGGGAGTTATGAGCAGTTCTTC

d_call: .
v_call: TRBV30
clone_size: .
j_call: TRBJ2-5
cdr3_aa: CAWREVGTAETQYF
cdr3_nt: TGTGCCTGGAGGGAGGTAGGGACGGCAGAGACCCAGTACTTC

d_call: TRBD1
v_call: TRBV5-6
clone_size: once
j_call: TRBJ1-3
cdr3_aa: CASSFQGAGNTIYF
cdr3_nt: TGTGCCAGCAGCTTTCAGGGGGCCGGAAACACCATATATTTT

d_call: .
v_call: TRBV2
clone_size: few
j_call: TRBJ2-7
cdr3_aa: CASSSTVSEQYF
cdr3_nt: TGTGCCAGCAGTTCGACTGTAAGCGAGCAGTACTTC

d_call: .
v_call: TRBV5-6
clone_size: .
j_call: TRBJ2-4
cdr3_aa: CASSLVAKNIQYF
cdr3_nt: TGTGCCAGCAGCTTGGTGGCCAAAAACATTCAGTACTTC

d_call: .
v_call: TRBV11-3
clone_size: medium-sized
j_call: TRBJ1-1
cdr3_aa: CASSLWSNTEAFF
cdr3_nt: TGTGCCAGCAGCTTATGGAGTAACACTGAAGCTTTCTTT

d_call: TRBD2
v_call: TRBV11-3
clone_size: .
j_call: TRBJ2-3
cdr3_aa: CASSSRLAGGQDTQYF
cdr3_nt: TGTGCCAGCAGCTCTAGACTAGCGGGGGGGCAAGATACGCAGTATTTT

d_call: .
v_call: TRBV18
clone_size: .
j_call: TRBJ1-1
cdr3_aa: CASSQQGSDTEAFF
cdr3_nt: TGTGCCAGCTCACAACAGGGAAGCGACACTGAAGCTTTCTTT

d_call: TRBD2
v_call: TRBV5-6
clone_size: .
j_call: TRBJ2-5
cdr3_aa: CASSQRLAGGETQYF
cdr3_nt: TGTGCCAGCAGCCAGCGACTAGCGGGGGGGGAGACCCAGTACTTC

d_call: .
v_call: TRBV27
clone_size: once
j_call: TRBJ1-5
cdr3_aa: CASSLDRFNQPQHF
cdr3_nt: TGTGCCAGCAGTTTAGACAGGTTCAATCAGCCCCAGCATTTT

d_call: .
v_call: TRBV25-1
clone_size: few
j_call: TRBJ2-1
cdr3_aa: CASSELGRYNEQFF
cdr3_nt: TGTGCCAGCAGTGAATTGGGCAGGTACAATGAGCAGTTCTTC

d_call: .
v_call: TRBV11-2
clone_size: .
j_call: TRBJ2-1
cdr3_aa: CASSFTIEPQFF
cdr3_nt: TGTGCCAGCAGCTTTACCATCGAACCGCAGTTCTTC

d_call: .
v_call: TRBV2
clone_size: .
j_call: TRBJ1-3
cdr3_aa: CASSERVSGNTIYF
cdr3_nt: TGTGCCAGCAGTGAGCGTGTCTCTGGAAACACCATATATTTT

d_call: TRBD1
v_call: TRBV9
clone_size: .
j_call: TRBJ1-6
cdr3_aa: CASSATGLNNSPLHF
cdr3_nt: TGTGCCAGCAGCGCGACAGGGTTGAACAATTCACCCCTCCACTTT

d_call: .
v_call: TRBV14
clone_size: .
j_call: TRBJ2-2
cdr3_aa: CASSQGLGESNTGELFF
cdr3_nt: TGTGCCAGCAGCCAAGGCTTAGGGGAATCGAACACCGGGGAGCTGTTTTTT

d_call: .
v_call: TRBV30
clone_size: .
j_call: TRBJ1-1
cdr3_aa: CAWSSQEGTEAFF
cdr3_nt: TGTGCCTGGAGTTCCCAGGAGGGCACTGAAGCTTTCTTT

d_call: .
v_call: TRBV9
clone_size: .
j_call: TRBJ2-3
cdr3_aa: CASSVSGKLDTQYF
cdr3_nt: TGTGCCAGCAGCGTTAGCGGAAAACTGGATACGCAGTATTTT

d_call: .
v_call: TRBV30
clone_size: .
j_call: TRBJ2-7
cdr3_aa: CAWGQGYEQYF
cdr3_nt: TGTGCCTGGGGGCAGGGCTACGAGCAGTACTTC

d_call: .
v_call: TRBV7-9
clone_size: medium-sized
j_call: TRBJ1-2
cdr3_aa: CASSLGWGNYGYTF
cdr3_nt: TGTGCCAGCAGCTTAGGGTGGGGGAACTATGGCTACACCTTC

d_call: .
v_call: TRBV7-2
clone_size: .
j_call: TRBJ1-6
cdr3_aa: CASSFAGAGGPNSPLHF
cdr3_nt: TGTGCCAGCAGCTTTGCTGGCGCCGGGGGTCCGAATTCACCCCTCCACTTT

d_call: TRBD2
v_call: TRBV7-3
clone_size: .
j_call: TRBJ2-7
cdr3_aa: CASSQGLVSSLDEQYF
cdr3_nt: TGTGCCAGCAGCCAGGGACTAGTTAGCTCTCTGGACGAGCAGTACTTC

d_call: .
v_call: TRBV10-1
clone_size: .
j_call: TRBJ2-3
cdr3_aa: CASSETDTQYF
cdr3_nt: TGCGCCAGCAGTGAAACAGATACGCAGTATTTT

d_call: TRBD2
v_call: TRBV4-1
clone_size: .
j_call: TRBJ2-1
cdr3_aa: CASSQDSSFGGADNEQFF
cdr3_nt: TGCGCCAGCAGCCAAGATTCTTCCTTCGGGGGGGCAGACAATGAGCAGTTCTTC

d_call: TRBD1
v_call: TRBV6-6
clone_size: .
j_call: TRBJ1-3
cdr3_aa: CASRETGSLPNTIYF
cdr3_nt: TGTGCCAGCAGAGAGACAGGGTCTCTACCAAACACCATATATTTT

d_call: .
v_call: TRBV5-4
clone_size: .
j_call: TRBJ1-4
cdr3_aa: CASSLGGTNEKLFF
cdr3_nt: TGTGCCAGCAGCTTGGGGGGAACTAATGAAAAACTGTTTTTT

d_call: TRBD1
v_call: TRBV9
clone_size: .
j_call: TRBJ2-1
cdr3_aa: CASSVGRGLHEQFF
cdr3_nt: TGTGCCAGCAGCGTAGGCAGGGGGCTACATGAGCAGTTCTTC

d_call: .
v_call: TRBV27
clone_size: .
j_call: TRBJ1-1
cdr3_aa: CASSQGLRGTEAFF
cdr3_nt: TGTGCCAGCAGTCAGGGCCTTAGGGGGACTGAAGCTTTCTTT

d_call: .
v_call: TRBV21-1
clone_size: once
j_call: TRBJ2-2
cdr3_aa: CASSNRDRGQSGELFF
cdr3_nt: TGTGCCAGCAGCAATCGGGACAGGGGTCAGTCCGGGGAGCTGTTTTTT

d_call: .
v_call: TRBV7-9
clone_size: .
j_call: TRBJ2-3
cdr3_aa: CASRSGRGTDTQYF
cdr3_nt: TGTGCCAGCAGATCAGGACGCGGCACAGATACGCAGTATTTT

d_call: TRBD2
v_call: TRBV4-2
clone_size: .
j_call: TRBJ2-7
cdr3_aa: CASSQGRTSYEQYF
cdr3_nt: TGTGCCAGCAGCCAAGGGAGGACTAGCTACGAGCAGTACTTC

d_call: TRBD2
v_call: TRBV7-2
clone_size: .
j_call: TRBJ2-5
cdr3_aa: CASSAGLAGGPRETQYF
cdr3_nt: TGTGCCAGCAGCGCTGGACTAGCGGGGGGGCCGAGGGAGACCCAGTACTTC

d_call: .
v_call: TRBV19
clone_size: .
j_call: TRBJ1-4
cdr3_aa: CASSTDSGTNEKLFF
cdr3_nt: TGTGCCAGTAGTACGGACAGTGGGACTAATGAAAAACTGTTTTTT

d_call: .
v_call: TRBV29-1
clone_size: few
j_call: TRBJ1-2
cdr3_aa: CSVDVRGFYGYTF
cdr3_nt: TGCAGCGTTGACGTTCGTGGGTTCTATGGCTACACCTTC

d_call: .
v_call: TRBV5-1
clone_size: few
j_call: TRBJ2-3
cdr3_aa: CASGRDTDTQYF
cdr3_nt: TGCGCCAGCGGCAGGGATACAGATACGCAGTATTTT

d_call: .
v_call: TRBV5-6
clone_size: few
j_call: TRBJ1-2
cdr3_aa: CASSLFTSGYTF
cdr3_nt: TGTGCCAGCAGCTTGTTTACCAGCGGCTACACCTTC

d_call: TRBD1
v_call: TRBV9
clone_size: .
j_call: TRBJ1-2
cdr3_aa: CASSGTAASYGYTF
cdr3_nt: TGTGCCAGTTCGGGGACAGCCGCGAGCTATGGCTACACCTTC

d_call: .
v_call: TRBV15
clone_size: .
j_call: TRBJ1-1
cdr3_aa: CASRSGLKNTEAFF
cdr3_nt: TGTGCCTCACGCTCGGGACTGAAGAACACTGAAGCTTTCTTT

d_call: .
v_call: TRBV18
clone_size: .
j_call: TRBJ1-2
cdr3_aa: CASSAGAGIYGYTF
cdr3_nt: TGTGCCAGCTCTGCGGGGGCTGGAATCTATGGCTACACCTTC

d_call: .
v_call: TRBV6-5
clone_size: once
j_call: TRBJ1-5
cdr3_aa: CASRRASNQPQHF
cdr3_nt: TGTGCCAGCCGCAGGGCCAGCAATCAGCCCCAGCATTTT

d_call: .
v_call: TRBV5-5
clone_size: .
j_call: TRBJ1-1
cdr3_aa: CASSLVWGMNTEAFF
cdr3_nt: TGTGCCAGCAGCTTGGTATGGGGGATGAACACTGAAGCTTTCTTT

d_call: .
v_call: TRBV18
clone_size: .
j_call: TRBJ1-3
cdr3_aa: CASSPVWSSGNTIYF
cdr3_nt: TGTGCCAGCTCACCCGTTTGGAGCTCTGGAAACACCATATATTTT

d_call: .
v_call: TRBV5-6
clone_size: few
j_call: TRBJ2-3
cdr3_aa: CASQLGDTQYF
cdr3_nt: TGTGCCAGCCAACTGGGGGATACGCAGTATTTT

d_call: .
v_call: TRBV21-1
clone_size: .
j_call: TRBJ2-7
cdr3_aa: CASSPGGDSSYEQYF
cdr3_nt: TGTGCCAGCAGCCCTGGTGGGGACAGCTCCTACGAGCAGTACTTC

d_call: TRBD2
v_call: TRBV4-1
clone_size: .
j_call: TRBJ2-5
cdr3_aa: CAGSQDTLAGGTATQTQYF
cdr3_nt: TGCGCCGGCAGCCAAGATACGCTAGCGGGGGGGACTGCTACACAGACCCAGTACTTC

d_call: .
v_call: TRBV7-8
clone_size: .
j_call: TRBJ2-3
cdr3_aa: CASSFQGKDTQYF
cdr3_nt: TGTGCCAGCAGCTTTCAGGGAAAGGATACGCAGTATTTT

d_call: .
v_call: TRBV5-1
clone_size: .
j_call: TRBJ1-5
cdr3_aa: CASRPGLNSNQPQHF
cdr3_nt: TGCGCCAGCAGGCCGGGACTTAACAGCAATCAGCCCCAGCATTTT

d_call: TRBD2
v_call: TRBV5-1
clone_size: few
j_call: TRBJ2-5
cdr3_aa: CASSVMPSGDQETQYF
cdr3_nt: TGCGCCAGCAGCGTGATGCCTAGCGGGGACCAAGAGACCCAGTACTTC

d_call: .
v_call: TRBV19
clone_size: .
j_call: TRBJ1-1
cdr3_aa: CASIGWETTEAFF
cdr3_nt: TGTGCCAGTATCGGTTGGGAGACGACTGAAGCTTTCTTT

d_call: .
v_call: TRBV11-2
clone_size: .
j_call: TRBJ1-1
cdr3_aa: CASSSLDSLRAEAFF
cdr3_nt: TGTGCCAGCAGCTCACTCGACAGCCTACGCGCTGAAGCTTTCTTT

d_call: TRBD1
v_call: TRBV7-9
clone_size: .
j_call: TRBJ2-7
cdr3_aa: CASSPMGQAYEQYF
cdr3_nt: TGTGCCAGCAGCCCTATGGGACAGGCCTACGAGCAGTACTTC

d_call: TRBD2
v_call: TRBV5-6
clone_size: .
j_call: TRBJ2-7
cdr3_aa: CASSPPRGDSYEQYF
cdr3_nt: TGTGCCAGCAGCCCGCCCCGGGGGGACTCCTACGAGCAGTACTTC

d_call: TRBD1
v_call: TRBV10-3
clone_size: few
j_call: TRBJ1-2
cdr3_aa: CAISGGGTGKDYGYTF
cdr3_nt: TGTGCCATCAGTGGAGGTGGGACAGGGAAGGACTATGGCTACACCTTC

d_call: .
v_call: TRBV27
clone_size: once
j_call: TRBJ2-2
cdr3_aa: CASSFFRGTPGELFF
cdr3_nt: TGTGCCAGCAGTTTCTTTCGGGGGACCCCCGGGGAGCTGTTTTTT